The clone carrying this T cell receptor (beta chain) turned up a few times. Its antigen remains unidentified. TCRB transcripts that were expressed got sequenced, as all of the isolated RNA had been reverse transcribed. An average of roughly 980,000 reads was obtained from stem cell-like memory T cell samples. Generated by immunoSEQ multiplex PCR, the TCRdb table keeps only in-frame clones and is missing some. The profile shows about 110,000 clones, 30% to 50% of them singletons. The data are from a study of beta chain features in type 1 diabetes. Study-level points and caveats: cDNA sequencing could over-represent cells with high TCR expression. It was possible that PCR favored shorter templates, equally so in patients and controls.

This CDR3 spans 15 amino acids. The J segment lost 4 bases and the V segment lost 6 bases, leaving 5 bases of the junction unmatched. CDR1 and CDR2 (germline): PRHDT, FYEKMQ (reference sequence). This receptor was obtained from a woman under 30 in good health. Sample: stem cell memory CD4+ T cells from blood. The chain carries TRBV13 and TRBJ2-1, with 11 bases matching TRBD2. The CDR3 spells CASRVRLAGYNEQFF. The CDR3 DNA follows: TGTGCCAGCAGGGTTAGACTAGCGGGATACAATGAGCAGTTCTTC.